These 31 T cell receptor beta chains came from one sample sequenced in a study of Graves' ophthalmopathy and Graves' hyperthyroidism. The authors amplified TCR beta CDR3 regions, and they did so from RNA transcripts for repertoire sequencing. After a first-round RT-PCR with HTBI primers, a second-round multiplex PCR was run. TCRdb independently ran MiXCR on the multiplex PCR reads; one entry per CDR3 protein. The sample includes around 590,000 distinct CDR3 sequences, approximately 37% of them seen just once. Sequenced input: peripheral blood or thyroid tissue (not recorded which). The receptor source for this set is an adult man with Graves' hyperthyroidism.

This rearrangement joins TRBV29-1 to TRBJ2-7, with 12 nucleotides matching TRBD2. Trimming took 3 bases from V and 7 from J; bases not matched to a gene: 16. Germline V gives CDR1 SQVTM, CDR2 ANQGSEA. The length of the CDR3 is 17 residues. CDR3 DNA: TGCAGCGTTGAGCGGAGGTGGGGGACTAGCGGGTTAGGGGAGCAGTACTTC. It specifies CSVERRWGTSGLGEQYF.

In this sample, this clonotype turned up many times. The rearrangement uses TRBV14 and TRBJ2-5; 12 bases agree with TRBD2. CDR3 length: 15 residues. The V gene's germline CDR1 is SGHDN and CDR2 FVKESK. V lost 1 base, J lost 7 bases, and 4 bases stayed unmatched. The CDR3 DNA is TGTGCCAGCAGCCAAGGACTAGCGGGAGCGGGGACCCAGTACTTC. Amino acid sequence: CASSQGLAGAGTQYF.

A word on this clonotype: At one boundary the junction diverges from the germline segment, which might be a read error. The chain links TRBV6-1 to TRBJ1-6; D gene ambiguous. Germline-derived CDR1 and CDR2 are MNHNS and SASEGT. The CDR3 extends over 17 amino acids. The CDR3 DNA follows: TGTGCCAGCAGGGAAGGTATCAGCGTGAGTAATAATTCACCCCTCCACTTT. Amino acids: CASREGISVSNNSPLHF.

This chain joins TRBV19 and TRBJ1-5; D is uncertain. Deletions cut 0 bases from V and 11 bases from J, with 11 bases between. The CDR3 length is 13 residues. Germline V CDR1 and CDR2: LNHDA, SQIVND (reference sequence). The CDR3 nucleotides read TGTGCCAGTAGTATAGAGAGCGGAAGGTCCCAGCATTTT. As protein: CASSIESGRSQHF. Looking up the rest from reference TRBV19 and TRBJ1-5 gives the full variable domain: DGGITQSPKYLFRKEGQNVTLSCEQNLNHDAMYWYRQDPGQGLRLIYYSQIVNDFQKGDIAEGYSVSREKKESFPLTVTSAQKNPTAFYLCASSIESGRSQHFGDGTRLSIL.

In its sample, this clonotype was seen many times. For the CDR3, the DNA is TGTGCCAGCAGCGCAGCGACAGGGACTAATGAAAAACTGTTTTTT. Residues: CASSAATGTNEKLFF. The V call is TRBV7-6, the J call TRBJ1-4; 7 nucleotides agree with TRBD1. The CDR3 extends over 15 amino acids. The germline V gene encodes CDR1 SGHVS and CDR2 FNYEAQ. V lost 5 bases, J lost 2 bases, and 5 bases stayed unmatched.

As to this clonotype: With a much larger clone just one base away, this may be a read error. The conserved phenylalanine or tryptophan is not found at the CDR3 terminus, so this likely reflects a read error. V usage is TRBV19 and J usage is TRBJ1-5; tentative D call: TRBD1 (5 bases). CDR3 length: 15 residues. V was clipped by 5 bases and J by 4 bases, with 15 bases between them. Germline CDR1 LNHDA, CDR2 SQIVND (reference sequence). CDR3 bases: TGTGCCAGTAGTGGCAGGGACCAACAAAATCAGCCCCAGCATCTT. It yields the protein CASSGRDQQNQPQHL.

The V and J genes are TRBV7-2 and TRBJ1-1; no clear D gene. The V gene's germline CDR1 is SGHTA and CDR2 FQGNSA. The CDR3 has 14 amino acids. V was pared by 4 bases and J by 6 bases, with 15 bases between. This chain's CDR3 is CASSSAEFGAEAFF. The CDR3 DNA is TGTGCCAGCAGCTCAGCCGAATTTGGGGCTGAAGCTTTCTTT.

A few counts support this clonotype. A junction end diverges from the germline sequence, so it may reflect a read error. CDR3 nucleotide sequence: TGTGCCAGCAGTTTAGACCTGGTAAAACTGCTTTTT. Protein product: CASSLDLVKLLF. The chain couples TRBV28 to TRBJ1-4; no clear D gene. Germline-derived CDR1 and CDR2 are MDHEN and SYDVKM. The length of the CDR3 is 12 residues.

This clonotype was recorded at least ten times. This CDR3 reads CASSFRTSGDHYEQYF. As DNA, the CDR3 is TGTGCCAGCAGCTTTCGGACTAGCGGAGATCACTACGAGCAGTACTTC. V and J are TRBV7-2 and TRBJ2-7; 10 bases fit TRBD2. The junction had 8 bases not matched to a gene; V was cut back by 3 bases and J by 3 bases. The CDR3 contains 16 residues. CDR1 is SGHTA and CDR2 is FQGNSA in the germline V gene.

The rearrangement links TRBV20-1 to TRBJ1-2; unclear D gene. Germline V gene data show CDR1 as DFQATT and CDR2 as SNEGSKA (reference sequence). V lost 6 bases to trimming and J lost 2 bases, with 16 bases between them. The length of the CDR3 is 14 residues. The CDR3 sequence: CSASSPVGNYGYTF. The CDR3 DNA follows: TGCAGTGCCAGCAGTCCCGTGGGGAACTATGGCTACACCTTC.

This chain links TRBV7-2 with TRBJ2-7; D unclear. CDR3 size: 15 residues. V lost 5 bases and J 0 bases, leaving 14 bases between the germline ends. Germline CDR1 and CDR2: SGHTA and FQGNSA. The CDR3 nucleotides read TGTGCCAGCAGCCACAATCAGGTTCTCTCCTACGAGCAGTACTTC. Encoded protein: CASSHNQVLSYEQYF.

This clonotype was seen repeatedly, ten times or more. The rearrangement links TRBV29-1 to TRBJ2-6; 10 nucleotides match TRBD1. The length of the CDR3 is 15 residues. Unmatched junction bases numbered 5, after V lost 5 bases and J lost 4 bases. Germline V lookup: CDR1 SQVTM, CDR2 ANQGSEA. CDR3 coding DNA: TGCAGCGTTCGGACAGGGGGGCGGGGGGCCAACGTCCTGACTTTC. This sequence encodes CSVRTGGRGANVLTF. The whole variable domain, filled in from reference TRBV29-1 and TRBJ2-6, reads SAVISQKPSRDICQRGTSLTIQCQVDSQVTMMFWYRQQPGQSLTLIATANQGSEATYESGFVIDKFPISRPNLTFSTLTVSNMSPEDSSIYLCSVRTGGRGANVLTFGAGSRLTVL.

Ten or more counts support this clonotype. V and J are TRBV20-1 and TRBJ2-7; TRBD1 aligns across 11 bases. After removal of 4 bases from V and 4 bases from J, the junction contained 6 bases not matched to a gene. The CDR3 runs to 14 residues. Germline V CDR1 and CDR2: DFQATT, SNEGSKA (reference sequence). This CDR3 reads CSAKPGQGDYEQYF. In DNA, the CDR3 is TGCAGTGCTAAACCGGGACAGGGGGATTACGAGCAGTACTTC.

Details on this clonotype: A much larger clone lies one base from this, so it may be a read error. V and J are TRBV12-3 or TRBV12-4 and TRBJ2-5; D is perhaps TRBD2 (6 bases). This CDR3 region has 13 residues. V was shortened by 8 bases and J by 4 bases, with 14 bases between the two germline ends. The CDR3 spells CASGPAGGETQYF. The CDR3 coding sequence is TGTGCCAGCGGGCCGGCCGGGGGAGAGACCCAGTACTTC.

The rearrangement uses TRBV5-6 and TRBJ2-7, with 9 bases aligning to TRBD1. The CDR3 is 15 residues long. The germline V gene encodes CDR1 SGHDT and CDR2 YYEEEE. J lost 4 bases, V lost 2 bases, and 7 bases had no gene match. CDR3 nucleotides: TGTGCCAGCAGCTTATTAGACAGGGGGTTTTACGAGCAGTACTTC. Amino acids: CASSLLDRGFYEQYF.

This clonotype was picked up many times. This chain uses TRBV4-2 with TRBJ2-5; TRBD2 matches at 8 bases. With 0 bases clipped from V and 6 bases from J, the junction kept 12 bases outside the gene matches. Germline CDR1 LGHNA, CDR2 YNFKEQ. CDR3 size: 17 residues. In DNA form, the CDR3 reads TGTGCCAGCAGCCAAGATCCCAGCGGGGGACTCATCCAGACCCAGTACTTC. Translation gives CASSQDPSGGLIQTQYF.

A remark on this clonotype: Since a much larger clone is just one base distant, this may be a read error. The CDR3 bases are TGCAGTGCTCCCCGGGACGGGAACACCGGGGAGCTGCTTTTT. It specifies CSAPRDGNTGELLF. The rearrangement uses TRBV20-1 and TRBJ2-2; D may be TRBD1 or TRBD2 (5 bases each). This CDR3 region has 14 residues. Germline V gene sequence: CDR1 DFQATT, CDR2 SNEGSKA (reference sequence).

This clonotype was detected ten times or more. The genes are TRBV20-1 and TRBJ2-5, with D hard to call. V was cut by 0 bases and J by 4 bases, with 9 bases left in between. Germline CDR1 and CDR2: DFQATT and SNEGSKA (reference sequence). CDR3 size: 13 residues. CDR3 bases: TGCAGTGCTAGAGATACCGGGTTAGAGACCCAGTACTTC. Translated: CSARDTGLETQYF.

On this clonotype itself: A read error is possible here, since a much larger clone lies one base away. The rearrangement joins TRBV24-1 to TRBJ2-7; 10 bases line up with TRBD1. V was pared by 3 bases and J by 9 bases, with 4 bases of the junction left unmatched. Germline V gene data show CDR1 as KGHDR and CDR2 as SFDVKD. CDR3 length: 13 residues. CDR3 residues: CATSDGTGDGQYF. The CDR3 coding sequence is TGTGCCACCAGTGATGGGACAGGGGACGGGCAGTACTTC.

This clonotype was recorded many times. The rearrangement joins TRBV19 to TRBJ1-1; 8 bases match TRBD1. The CDR3 is 13 residues long. Germline V gene lookup returns CDR1 LNHDA and CDR2 SQIVND (reference sequence). V dropped 6 bases and J dropped 6; count of bases not matched to a gene: 6. The CDR3 reads CASSRTGPPEAFF. For the CDR3, the DNA is TGTGCCAGTAGCCGGACAGGGCCTCCTGAAGCTTTCTTT.

Concerning this clonotype itself: A read error is possible here, since a much larger clone lies one base away. The J gene is TRBJ1-1, the V gene TRBV10-3, with D possibly TRBD1 on 6 matching bases. There are 14 residues in the CDR3. The V end lost 4 bases, the J end lost 1 base, and 10 bases lay between the germline ends. In germline, CDR1 is ENHRY, CDR2 SYGVKD. The DNA of the CDR3 is TGTGCCATCAGTGGGGACAAGGGGAACACTGAAGCTTTCTTT. Translating gives CAISGDKGNTEAFF.

Concerning this clonotype itself: This CDR3 is missing its conserved last phenylalanine or tryptophan, likely due to a read error. The DNA is left out, because the CDR3 cannot be placed on it with certainty; the CDR3 is given as TCRdb lists it. The chain carries TRBV20-1 and TRBJ2-7; TRBD2 reflects the table's D call only, with no check against the DNA. The CDR3 comprises 12 residues, both ends counted. From germline, CDR1 is DFQATT and CDR2 SNEGSKA (reference sequence). Here the CDR3 reads CSATGLAGGMGY.

This clonotype was counted many times. The chain links TRBV7-6 to TRBJ2-7, with 7 bases fitting TRBD1. Germline CDR1 reads SGHVS; CDR2 reads FNYEAQ. This CDR3 region has 13 residues. The junction had 1 base not matched to a gene; V was cut back by 2 bases and J by 3 bases. CDR3 amino acids: CASSLQGDYEQYF. The CDR3 bases are TGTGCCAGCAGCTTACAGGGGGACTACGAGCAGTACTTC.

This clonotype was seen a single time. This could be a read error, since a much larger clone is one nucleotide away. The CDR3 ends on some other residue instead of the conserved phenylalanine or tryptophan, so this is likely a read error. V gene TRBV2 combines with J gene TRBJ2-7; D possibly corresponds to TRBD2 (6 bases). CDR1 and CDR2 from the germline V gene are SNHLY and FYNNEI. This CDR3 is 14 amino acids long. The V end was cut by 8 bases, the J end by 0 bases, with 14 bases between. The CDR3 nucleotides are TGTGCCAGCGGAGGGGCCCAAAGCTCCTACGAGCAGTACCTC. Protein sequence: CASGGAQSSYEQYL.

As for this clonotype: A much larger clone differs from this one at a single base, so this may be a read error. This chain links TRBV6-5 with TRBJ1-2; weak D call: TRBD1 (5 bases). This CDR3 spans 14 amino acids. Germline CDR1 is MNHEY and CDR2 is SVGAGI. CDR3 amino acids: CVSSYSGANYGYTF. As DNA, the CDR3 is TGTGTCAGCAGTTACTCGGGGGCTAACTATGGCTACACCTTC.

The table lists this clonotype with many counts. V gene TRBV7-2 combines with J gene TRBJ2-7, with 9 bases aligning to TRBD2. Per germline, CDR1 SGHTA and CDR2 FQGNSA. The CDR3 runs 16 residues. J was trimmed by 5 bases and V by 5 bases; bases with no gene match: 13. The CDR3: CASSPGLAAFGDEQYF. In nucleotides, the CDR3 is TGTGCCAGCAGCCCGGGACTAGCTGCCTTCGGGGACGAGCAGTACTTC.

The genes are TRBV29-1 and TRBJ1-2; a possible D gene is TRBD1 (5 bases). V was shortened by 6 bases and J by 1 base, with 18 bases between the two germline ends. The CDR3 covers 15 residues. Germline V CDR1 and CDR2: SQVTM, ANQGSEA. Written as DNA, the CDR3 is TGCAGCGTCGGCGGAGGGGCTAGCGGTAACTATGGCTACACCTTC. Amino acid sequence: CSVGGGASGNYGYTF.

As regards this clonotype: A much larger clone sits a single nucleotide away, making a read error possible. The gene calls are TRBV12-3 or TRBV12-4 and TRBJ2-5, with D possibly being TRBD1 (5 bases). The V end was cut by 6 bases, the J end by 2 bases, with 10 bases between. The CDR3 runs 13 residues. CDR3 DNA: TGTGCCAGCAGGCAGGGCTATCAAGAGACCCAGTACTTC. Its translation: CASRQGYQETQYF.

In its sample, this clonotype was seen many times. The V call is TRBV7-2, the J call TRBJ1-3; D remains ambiguous. Germline CDR1 is SGHTA and CDR2 is FQGNSA. Trimming pared 3 bases from V and 2 bases from J, leaving 8 bases between. The CDR3 spans 14 residues. DNA for the CDR3: TGTGCCAGCAGCTTTAAAGCAGCTGGAAACACCATATATTTT. Its translation is CASSFKAAGNTIYF.

This chain links TRBV29-1 with TRBJ1-1; the D is unclear. This CDR3 region has 12 residues. Deletions cut 7 bases from V and 1 base from J, with 10 bases between. Looked up from germline, CDR1 is SQVTM and CDR2 is ANQGSEA. The CDR3 sequence is CSEGQGNTEAFF. The CDR3, as DNA: TGCAGCGAAGGGCAAGGGAACACTGAAGCTTTCTTT.

CDR3 DNA sequence: TGCAGTGCTAGCGCGGCCGAGGGGACAGGGACCTACGAGCAGTACTTC. It specifies CSASAAEGTGTYEQYF. The rearrangement links TRBV20-1 to TRBJ2-7, with 9 bases matching TRBD1. The ends lost 3 bases at V and 2 bases at J; junction bases unmatched: 11. This CDR3 has 16 amino acids. Germline V gene data show CDR1 as DFQATT and CDR2 as SNEGSKA (reference sequence).